This TCR beta chain was captured by sequencing in a study of blood T cell repertoires in COVID-19. Overall study: Some COVID-19 samples were acute and others convalescent; all came from the United States, Italy and Spain. From T cells, B-cell-depleted T cells, or PBMCs came the material, which was cDNA or gDNA.

V shed 3 bases and J 5 bases; nucleotides not matched to a gene: 12. CDR1 SGHRS and CDR2 YFSETQ come from the germline V gene. This CDR3 has 17 residues. Authors' processing steps: Amplification with reference gene primers provided the estimates of nucleated cell counts. Method: immunoSEQ multiplex PCR; TCRdb's copy keeps in-frame clones and lacks some. That table gives V, J and clone size, and the DNA gave D and trimming. The sample comprises 100,000 to 150,000 clones, roughly 89% of which are singletons, and less than 5% rests with the top ten. The sequenced sample was peripheral blood. This TCR was sampled from a man aged 35 to 55 with acute or convalescent COVID-19. This chain joins TRBV5-1 and TRBJ2-5; TRBD2 matches at 11 bases. For the CDR3, the DNA is TGCGCCAGCAGCTCGCACGGGGTAGCGGGAGGGCCGGAGACCCAGTACTTC. As protein: CASSSHGVAGGPETQYF.